These 12 T cell receptor beta chains share one sample of origin, sequenced in a study of cytomegalovirus exposure and HLA in healthy donors. PCR was performed using 60 Vbeta and 13 Jbeta primers. Assay: immunoSEQ multiplex PCR; the TCRdb copy retains only in-frame clones and omits some. The sample has around 150,000 clones, under 70% seen once. Sequenced material: PBMCs. Every receptor here comes from a middle-aged woman in good health and CMV-seropositive.

The chain couples TRBV29-1 to TRBJ2-7; 9 bases are a match to TRBD1. From germline, CDR1 is SQVTM and CDR2 ANQGSEA. V trimming: 8 bases; J trimming: 7 bases; junction bases outside the gene matches: 12. CDR3 length: 13 residues. The CDR3 here is CSTGGQGSGEQYF. CDR3 sequence (DNA): TGCAGCACCGGGGGACAGGGTTCGGGTGAGCAGTACTTC.

The chain uses TRBV15 and TRBJ2-3, with 11 bases matching TRBD2. The length of the CDR3 is 18 residues. J lost 2 bases, V lost 7 bases, and 14 bases had no gene match. Per the germline V gene, CDR1 is LNHNV and CDR2 is YYDKDF (reference sequence). CDR3 nucleotides: TGTGCCACCACCACAAAAATAGCGGGAGGGGGGGACACAGATACGCAGTATTTT. Translation: CATTTKIAGGGDTDTQYF.

This chain connects TRBV13 to TRBJ2-3; TRBD2 is a possible D gene (6 bases). Germline V lookup: CDR1 PRHDT, CDR2 FYEKMQ (reference sequence). This CDR3 is built from 13 residues. Trimming cost V 6 bases and J 4 bases, with 11 bases left between them. CDR3 sequence reads: CASRWTGADTQYF. The DNA of the CDR3 is TGTGCCAGCAGGTGGACGGGGGCAGATACGCAGTATTTT. Looking up the rest from reference TRBV13 and TRBJ2-3 gives the full variable domain: AAGVIQSPRHLIKEKRETATLKCYPIPRHDTVYWYQQGPGQDPQFLISFYEKMQSDKGSIPDRFSAQQFSDYHSELNMSSLELGDSALYFCASRWTGADTQYFGPGTRLTVL.

This chain connects TRBV9 to TRBJ1-2; D possibly corresponds to TRBD1 (6 bases). V was trimmed by 1 base and J by 4 bases, leaving 11 bases between them. The length of the CDR3 is 14 residues. CDR1 and CDR2 (germline): SGDLS, YYNGEE. CDR3 region: CASSVWEGGYGYTF. The CDR3 DNA follows: TGTGCCAGCAGCGTATGGGAAGGGGGCTATGGCTACACCTTC.

The chain combines TRBV9 with TRBJ2-7; 7 bases line up with TRBD1. V shed 2 bases, J shed 5 bases, and the junction held 7 bases outside the gene matches. Germline V CDR1 and CDR2: SGDLS, YYNGEE. The CDR3 length is 14 residues. The CDR3, as DNA: TGTGCCAGCAGCGTGTCCGCAGGGGGTCACGAGCAGTACTTC. This encodes CASSVSAGGHEQYF.

The J gene is TRBJ2-1, the V gene TRBV6-5; 7 bases are a match to TRBD2. The CDR3 is 14 amino acids. Germline V gives CDR1 MNHEY, CDR2 SVGAGI. The junction had 5 bases not matched to a gene; V was cut back by 0 bases and J by 9 bases. CDR3 protein: CASSYSGLLAEQFF. In DNA form, the CDR3 reads TGTGCCAGCAGTTACTCGGGACTACTCGCTGAGCAGTTCTTC.

The chain recombines TRBV4-2 with TRBJ1-3, with D unresolved. There are 12 residues in the CDR3. V lost 0 bases and J 8 bases, leaving 5 bases between the germline ends. Germline lookup yields CDR1 LGHNA and CDR2 YNFKEQ. The CDR3 loop is CASSQDEDTIYF. The CDR3 DNA reads as TGTGCCAGCAGCCAAGATGAGGACACCATATATTTT.

CDR3 sequence (DNA): TGTGCCAGCAGCTCACAGGGGGCGTCCTACAATGAGCAGTTCTTC. It codes for CASSSQGASYNEQFF. The chain recombines TRBV7-2 with TRBJ2-1; 9 bases are shared with TRBD1. The germline CDR1 and CDR2 sequences are SGHTA and FQGNSA. J lost 1 base, V lost 4 bases, and 2 bases had no gene match. The CDR3 length is 15 residues. Filled out from reference TRBV7-2 and TRBJ2-1, the complete variable domain reads GAGVSQSPSNKVTEKGKDVELRCDPISGHTALYWYRQSLGQGLEFLIYFQGNSAPDKSGLPSDRFSAERTGGSVSTLTIQRTQQEDSAVYLCASSSQGASYNEQFFGPGTRLTVL.

The chain uses TRBV5-1 and TRBJ2-1; 7 bases align to TRBD2. V was clipped by 2 bases and J by 0 bases; unmatched bases: 2. The CDR3 covers 15 residues. Germline CDR1 SGHRS, CDR2 YFSETQ. The CDR3 DNA is TGCGCCAGCAGCTTCAGCGGGAACTCCTACAATGAGCAGTTCTTC. Amino acid sequence: CASSFSGNSYNEQFF.

CDR3 in DNA: TGTGCCAGCAGTTTGCAGGGAATAGTAAACATTCAGTACTTC. It is translated as CASSLQGIVNIQYF. This chain connects TRBV28 to TRBJ2-4; TRBD1 is a possible D gene (5 bases). CDR1 and CDR2 from the germline V gene are MDHEN and SYDVKM. The CDR3 is 14 amino acids. Deletions cut 3 bases from V and 6 bases from J, with 12 bases between.

The V and J genes are TRBV7-6 and TRBJ2-7; maybe TRBD2 (6 bases). Germline loops: CDR1 SGHVS, CDR2 FNYEAQ. CDR3 length: 13 residues. Trimming removed 7 bases from V and 5 bases from J, with 15 bases in between. CDR3 residues: CASTPTGVDEQYF. CDR3 DNA sequence: TGTGCCAGCACCCCTACGGGAGTAGACGAGCAGTACTTC.

The V call is TRBV6-1, the J call TRBJ2-7; weak D call: TRBD2 (6 bases). Between the trimmed V and J ends, which lost 4 bases and 2 bases, there was a span of 9 bases. CDR3 length: 13 residues. CDR1 is MNHNS and CDR2 is SASEGT in the germline V gene. Here the CDR3 reads CASSGTSPYEQYF. As DNA, the CDR3 is TGTGCCAGCAGTGGTACTAGCCCCTACGAGCAGTACTTC.